The next 24 T cell receptor beta chains were all read from a single sample in a study of blood T cells in healthy people across ages. The second PCR ran roughly 6 to 11 cycles with a sample-barcoded 5' primer and J-beta primers. Via MiXCR, TCRdb re-called the 5' RACE reads, giving one row per CDR3 protein. The sample records roughly 900,000 distinct CDR3 sequences, under 35% being singletons. The sequenced sample was blood. The receptors were gathered from a woman of 80 years or more in good health.

Of note for this clonotype: This may arise from a read error, as a much more abundant clone is one base away. J is TRBJ2-5 and V is TRBV5-1; D is perhaps TRBD1 (7 bases). Germline assignment: CDR1 SGHRS and CDR2 YFSETQ. V dropped 4 bases and J dropped 11 bases, with 24 bases sitting between them. This CDR3 is built from 15 residues. As DNA, the CDR3 is TGCGCCAGCAGCACCAGGGGGGCCGAATACAATGAGCAGTACTTC. Encoded protein: CASSTRGAEYNEQYF.

Ten or more counts support this clonotype. CDR3 sequence reads: CASSLGLAGAGETQYF. CDR3 nucleotide sequence: TGTGCCAGCAGCCTCGGACTAGCGGGGGCTGGGGAGACCCAGTACTTC. The V call is TRBV3-1, the J call TRBJ2-5; 13 nucleotides match TRBD2. Losses at the gene ends were 4 bases for V and 5 bases for J; bases not matched to a gene: 7. The CDR3 is 16 residues long. CDR1 and CDR2 from the germline V gene are LGHDT and YNNKEL (reference sequence).

V usage is TRBV19 and J usage is TRBJ1-2; a possible D gene is TRBD1 (6 bases). Between the trimmed V and J ends, which lost 4 bases and 7 bases, there was a span of 19 bases. The CDR3 spans 15 residues. Germline V gene lookup returns CDR1 LNHDA and CDR2 SQIVND (reference sequence). This CDR3 reads CASSTGGAQGGGYTF. The CDR3 nucleotides are TGTGCCAGTAGTACCGGTGGGGCACAGGGTGGTGGCTACACCTTC. The full variable domain, with the rest looked up from reference TRBV19 and TRBJ1-2, is DGGITQSPKYLFRKEGQNVTLSCEQNLNHDAMYWYRQDPGQGLRLIYYSQIVNDFQKGDIAEGYSVSREKKESFPLTVTSAQKNPTAFYLCASSTGGAQGGGYTFGSGTRLTVV.

This clonotype was picked up many times. The chain has TRBV6-2 or TRBV6-3 and TRBJ2-1, with D maybe TRBD1 (5 bases). The CDR3 is 15 residues long. Looked up from germline, CDR1 is MNHEY and CDR2 is SVGEGT. V lost 7 bases, J lost 2 bases, and 15 bases lay in between. The CDR3 sequence: CASTPPGIPYNEQFF. DNA for the CDR3: TGTGCCAGCACCCCCCCAGGGATTCCCTACAATGAGCAGTTCTTC.

The chain is built from TRBV3-1 and TRBJ2-5; TRBD2 agrees at 7 bases. There are 15 residues in the CDR3. J lost 1 base, V lost 0 bases, and 2 bases had no gene match. Germline CDR1 LGHDT, CDR2 YNNKEL (reference sequence). This chain's CDR3 is CASSQDLAAQETQYF. The CDR3 DNA follows: TGTGCCAGCAGCCAAGATCTAGCGGCCCAAGAGACCCAGTACTTC.

This clonotype was observed many times. This chain connects TRBV29-1 to TRBJ2-5, with D possibly TRBD2 on 6 matching bases. This CDR3 is 11 amino acids long. V lost 8 bases and J lost 4, with 11 bases in between. Germline CDR1 is SQVTM and CDR2 is ANQGSEA. CDR3 DNA sequence: TGCAGCCACGCGGGGTCAGAGACCCAGTACTTC. It yields the protein CSHAGSETQYF.

This clonotype was counted at least ten times. This chain links TRBV10-3 with TRBJ2-7, with 10 bases fitting TRBD1. The CDR3 length is 11 residues. The V segment lost 8 bases and the J segment 7 bases; nucleotides outside the gene matches: 2. Per the germline V gene, CDR1 is ENHRY and CDR2 is SYGVKD. CDR3 region: CAIGTGVEQYF. The CDR3 DNA is TGTGCCATCGGGACAGGGGTTGAGCAGTACTTC.

The V call is TRBV11-2, the J call TRBJ2-5; 8 bases agree with TRBD1. CDR1 SGHAT and CDR2 FQNNGV come from the germline V gene. The CDR3 extends over 17 amino acids. V was clipped by 2 bases and J by 2 bases; unmatched bases: 10. CDR3 sequence reads: CASSLLFRTGKQETQYF. The CDR3 nucleotides are TGTGCCAGCAGCTTATTGTTCCGGACAGGGAAACAAGAGACCCAGTACTTC.

This clonotype has only a few counts. V is TRBV20-1 and J is TRBJ1-5, with 8 nucleotides matching TRBD1. CDR3 length: 13 amino acids. Germline loops: CDR1 DFQATT, CDR2 SNEGSKA (reference sequence). V trimming: 2 bases; J trimming: 7 bases; junction bases outside the gene matches: 4. CDR3 nucleotides: TGCAGTGCTAGACAGGGGGCTCGACAGCCCCAGCATTTT. Its protein product is CSARQGARQPQHF.

This clonotype showed up many times. The chain couples TRBV29-1 to TRBJ2-5; D ambiguous. CDR1 is SQVTM, CDR2 ANQGSEA, per germline. Trimming stripped 4 bases from V and 3 bases from J, with 9 bases between. The CDR3 covers 12 residues. In DNA, the CDR3 is TGCAGCGTTGCGGTGTCGAAAGAGACCCAGTACTTC. Translated: CSVAVSKETQYF.

This clonotype has more than one count but fewer than ten. The rearrangement links TRBV18 to TRBJ2-5, with D perhaps assigned TRBD1 or TRBD2 (5 bases each). Between the trimmed V and J ends, which lost 6 bases and 11 bases, there was a span of 22 bases. Germline CDR1 is KGHSH and CDR2 is LQKENI. CDR3 length: 14 amino acids. The CDR3 coding sequence is TGTGCCAGCTCGGCCCTAGGGGAGAGTGGTGAGCAGTACTTC. Protein: CASSALGESGEQYF.

This clonotype was observed a handful of times. CDR3 amino acids: CASSLAGGLETQFF. The CDR3 DNA sequence: TGTGCCAGCAGTTTGGCGGGGGGGCTTGAGACCCAGTTCTTC. This chain joins TRBV12-3 or TRBV12-4 and TRBJ2-1; 9 nucleotides line up with TRBD2. The CDR3 totals 14 residues. After removal of 3 bases from V and 13 bases from J, the junction contained 10 bases not matched to a gene.

The chain uses TRBV24-1 and TRBJ2-7; D is possibly TRBD1 or TRBD2 (5 bases each). CDR1 and CDR2 (germline): KGHDR, SFDVKD. V lost 1 base, J lost 2 bases, and 11 bases lay in between. This CDR3 is 15 amino acids long. The chain's CDR3 is CATSDFRDGAYEQYF. The CDR3 DNA reads as TGTGCCACCAGTGATTTTAGGGACGGAGCCTACGAGCAGTACTTC.

With respect to this clonotype: A read error may account for a junction end that differs from germline. The chain combines TRBV7-9 with TRBJ1-3, with 9 nucleotides matching TRBD1. Germline CDR1 and CDR2: SEHNR and FQNEAQ (reference sequence). The CDR3 covers 20 residues. This chain's CDR3 is CASSLGVRQGVHSAGSTIYF. Written as DNA, the CDR3 is TGTGCCAGCAGCTTAGGAGTGCGACAGGGGGTACATTCTGCTGGAAGCACCATATATTTT.

This CDR3 is CASSTADRENTGELFF. DNA for the CDR3: TGTGCCAGCAGCACCGCGGACAGGGAAAACACCGGGGAGCTGTTTTTT. The chain employs TRBV5-5 and TRBJ2-2; TRBD1 matches at 8 bases. The ends lost 4 bases at V and 2 bases at J; junction bases unmatched: 7. Germline-derived CDR1 and CDR2 are SGHKS and YYEKEE (reference sequence). CDR3 size: 16 residues.

With regard to this clonotype: Since a much larger clone is just one base distant, this may be a read error. The chain links TRBV18 to TRBJ2-7; TRBD2 aligns across 9 bases. CDR1 and CDR2 from the germline V gene are KGHSH and LQKENI. V dropped 2 bases and J dropped 4; count of bases not matched to a gene: 6. The CDR3 is 15 residues long. CDR3 loop: CASSPGTSTRYEQYF. DNA for the CDR3: TGTGCCAGCTCACCAGGGACTAGCACGAGGTACGAGCAGTACTTC.

Remarks on this clonotype: One junction end does not reproduce the germline sequence, and a read error may be involved. This chain connects TRBV10-3 to TRBJ2-7; 8 bases fit TRBD1. Germline loops: CDR1 ENHRY, CDR2 SYGVKD. The CDR3 runs to 12 residues. The CDR3 nucleotides are TGTGCCACTGGACAGGGCCCCTACGGGCAGTACTTC. It translates to CATGQGPYGQYF.

In this sample, this clonotype turned up many times. J is TRBJ2-1 and V is TRBV7-2; D may be TRBD1 (5 bases). Germline CDR1 reads SGHTA; CDR2 reads FQGNSA. This CDR3 has 15 residues. Between the trimmed V and J ends, which lost 0 bases and 1 base, there was a span of 7 bases. The CDR3 DNA follows: TGTGCCAGCAGCTTAGCGGGGCCTTCCTACAATGAGCAGTTCTTC. This sequence encodes CASSLAGPSYNEQFF.

V gene TRBV12-3 or TRBV12-4 combines with J gene TRBJ1-4, with 7 bases lining up with TRBD1. CDR3 length equals 15 residues. The trim removed 3 bases at V and 3 bases at J, leaving 4 bases unmatched. CDR3 nucleotide sequence: TGTGCCAGCAGTTTTACTACAGGGGCTAATGAAAAACTGTTTTTT. Amino acids: CASSFTTGANEKLFF.

This chain uses TRBV15 with TRBJ1-4; weak D call: TRBD1 (5 bases). The length of the CDR3 is 18 residues. V was trimmed by 3 bases and J by 0 bases, leaving 17 bases between them. The germline V gene has CDR1 LNHNV and CDR2 YYDKDF (reference sequence). The CDR3 sequence: CATSRDQGRATTNEKLFF. Here the CDR3 DNA reads TGTGCCACCAGCAGGGACCAGGGTAGGGCCACAACTAATGAAAAACTGTTTTTT.

Ten or more counts support this clonotype. The genes are TRBV29-1 and TRBJ2-7; D possibly corresponds to TRBD1 (5 bases). With 4 bases removed from V and 3 bases from J, the gap between germline ends came to 7 bases. CDR1 SQVTM and CDR2 ANQGSEA come from the germline V gene. The CDR3 has 11 amino acids. Written as DNA, the CDR3 is TGCAGCGTTGGACAGCTCTACGAGCAGTACTTC. Amino acids: CSVGQLYEQYF.

This clonotype was found many times. The V and J genes are TRBV11-3 and TRBJ2-1, with D uncertain. Germline V gene sequence: CDR1 SGHNT, CDR2 YENEEA. The CDR3 loop spans 15 amino acids. V was pared by 0 bases and J by 5 bases, with 11 bases between. The CDR3 region has the DNA TGTGCCAGCAGCTTAGAAGAGGCACTCAACAATGAGCAGTTCTTC. Its protein product is CASSLEEALNNEQFF.

This clonotype was recorded at least ten times. The rearrangement joins TRBV20-1 to TRBJ2-3, with 8 bases matching TRBD2. The CDR3 loop spans 14 amino acids. CDR1 is DFQATT and CDR2 is SNEGSKA in the germline V gene (reference sequence). For the CDR3, the DNA is TGCGGACTAATAGCGGGGCACCTGGGGTATGCGCAGTATTTT. As protein: CGLIAGHLGYAQYF.

This clonotype was observed many times. The chain has TRBV7-2 and TRBJ2-1; 12 bases align to TRBD2. The junction had 5 bases not matched to a gene; V was cut back by 1 base and J by 10 bases. Germline V gives CDR1 SGHTA, CDR2 FQGNSA. CDR3 size: 15 residues. In DNA, the CDR3 is TGTGCCAGCAGCTTAGGGTGGACTAGCGGGGCGGAGCAGTTCTTC. The encoded protein is CASSLGWTSGAEQFF.